This entry is about one TCR beta chain. The antigen remains unidentified. The PCR had 60 Vbeta and 13 Jbeta primers. Sequencing used immunoSEQ multiplex PCR; TCRdb keeps in-frame clones, though not all of them. Of 100,000 to 150,000 clones listed, 65% to 90% are singletons. The germline gives CDR1 SNHLY, CDR2 FYNNEI. J gave up 7 bases and V 6 bases, and 6 bases lay outside the gene matches. The CDR3 has 13 amino acids. This specimen comes from a study of cytomegalovirus exposure and HLA in healthy donors. For the study at large: Earlier, some 180 million T cells were analyzed, and 95 million to 140 million unique TCR beta sequences were found among them. The study's findings and limits: Donors were assumed by presence/absence analyses to have roughly uniform sequencing depth. A highly shared variant cluster was judged a likely technical artifact. Reportedly, HLA-A and HLA-B alleles of most subjects were accurately predicted from TCR beta.

The chain links TRBV2 to TRBJ1-5, with 7 positions matching TRBD1. The TCR comes from a woman under 30 in good health and CMV-seropositive. Input material: PBMCs. The DNA of the CDR3 is TGTGCCAGCAGAAAGGGGGCAAGGCAGCCCCAGCATTTT. Its translation is CASRKGARQPQHF.